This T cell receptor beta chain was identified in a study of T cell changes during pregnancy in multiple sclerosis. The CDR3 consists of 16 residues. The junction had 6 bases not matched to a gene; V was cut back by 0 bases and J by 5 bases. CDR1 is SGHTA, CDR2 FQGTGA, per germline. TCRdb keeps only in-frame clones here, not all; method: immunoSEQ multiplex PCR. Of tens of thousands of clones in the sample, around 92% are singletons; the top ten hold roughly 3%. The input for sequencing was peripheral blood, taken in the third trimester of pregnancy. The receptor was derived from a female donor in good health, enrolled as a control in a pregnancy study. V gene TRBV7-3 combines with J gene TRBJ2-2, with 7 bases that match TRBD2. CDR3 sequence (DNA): TGTGCCAGCAGCTTAACGATAGCGGGTGATACCGGGGAGCTGTTTTTT. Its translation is CASSLTIAGDTGELFF.